The subject of this entry is one T cell receptor beta chain. Antigen unknown. This entry is derived from a study of T cell clonotyping in hematopoietic cell transplantation. Overall study findings and caveats: Recipient TCR diversity dropped after transplant; expanded clonotypes rose from day 30 to 180.

Samples: about 28 days before transplant, then days 30, 100 and 180 after. Only in-frame clones appear in the TCRdb table, and some are missing; sequencing was by immunoSEQ multiplex PCR. The table lists nearly 9,500 clones, about 97% of them singletons. J was trimmed by 9 bases and V by 2 bases; bases with no gene match: 7. CDR3 length: 13 residues. The germline V gene has CDR1 MNHNY and CDR2 SVGAGI (reference sequence). V is TRBV6-6 and J is TRBJ2-7; 7 bases agree with TRBD2. The source is a male patient aged 60-70 years who had an allogeneic stem cell transplant from a related donor, so the T cells may come from the graft donor. Some clones in this sample may be carry-over from other donors' samples. The material was peripheral blood mononuclear cells, obtained 100 days after allogeneic stem cell transplant. The CDR3 sequence: CASSYSREGMQYF. DNA of the CDR3: TGTGCCAGCAGTTACAGCAGGGAGGGTATGCAGTACTTC.